The next 5 T cell receptor beta chains were all read from a single sample in a study of OX40 agonist ivuxolimab in advanced cancers. Some clones are missing from TCRdb's copy, which holds only in-frame ones; the method was immunoSEQ multiplex PCR. The sample lists 40,000 to 60,000 clones, almost 90% seen once, with around 3.3% in the top ten. The source was CD4+ or CD8+ T cells sorted from blood, collected in a trial of the OX40 agonist ivuxolimab. The source is an adult with an advanced solid tumor such as melanoma, head and neck, liver or kidney cancer.

This sequence joins TRBV5-8 and TRBJ2-5; 9 positions match TRBD1. CDR1 is SGHTS and CDR2 is YDEGEE in the germline V gene. The CDR3 is 16 residues long. Trimming cost V 1 base and J 4 bases; bases outside gene matches: 8. CDR3 protein: CASSLTGTGIGETQYF. CDR3 nucleotides: TGTGCCAGCAGCTTGACCGGGACAGGGATCGGAGAGACCCAGTACTTC.

The chain uses TRBV7-9 and TRBJ2-1; TRBD2 matches at 14 bases. The germline V gene encodes CDR1 SEHNR and CDR2 FQNEAQ (reference sequence). Unmatched junction bases numbered 6, after V lost 5 bases and J lost 9 bases. The CDR3 runs 15 residues. CDR3: CASSRGLAGDFEQFF. The DNA of the CDR3 is TGTGCCAGCAGCAGGGGACTAGCGGGAGATTTTGAGCAGTTCTTC.

The chain has TRBV16 and TRBJ2-7; 7 bases map to TRBD1. Germline CDR1 is KGHSY and CDR2 is FQNENV. The CDR3 length is 15 residues. Losses at the gene ends were 4 bases for V and 4 bases for J; bases not matched to a gene: 10. The CDR3, as DNA: TGTGCCAGCAGCCTAAGACAGGGTTTCGTATACGAGCAGTACTTC. The encoded protein is CASSLRQGFVYEQYF.

The chain employs TRBV7-8 and TRBJ1-2, with D hard to call. Germline CDR1 SGHVS, CDR2 FQNEAQ. The CDR3 spans 13 residues. Trimming took off 5 bases at V and 4 bases at J, with 11 bases between the two ends. CDR3 nucleotides: TGTGCCAGCAGCCTAAGGACGGGCTATGGCTACACCTTC. Its translation: CASSLRTGYGYTF.

The V and J genes are TRBV10-2 and TRBJ2-2, with 7 bases that match TRBD1. Germline V gene sequence: CDR1 WSHSY, CDR2 SAAADI. There are 14 residues in the CDR3. With V trimmed by 7 bases and J by 2 bases, 4 bases remained unmatched. The CDR3 loop is CASIRQGNTGELFF. CDR3 coding DNA: TGCGCCAGCATACGACAGGGAAACACCGGGGAGCTGTTTTTT.